This T cell receptor (beta chain) is drawn from a study of siplizumab effects on memory and regulatory T cells. Study-wide results and limits: The alloreactive clones that mapped to unstimulated subsets made up only a minor fraction.

A word on this clone: Its antigen is not known.

CDR1 is MNHEY and CDR2 is SVGAGI in the germline V gene. CDR3 length: 12 amino acids. The V gene lost 5 bases and the J gene lost 7 bases, with 8 bases spanning the gap. Libraries were prepared by immunoSEQ multiplex PCR; TCRdb keeps only in-frame clonotypes and omits some of them. This sample carries fewer than 110,000 clones, about nine tenths of them seen once, and the ten largest clones take 9.5% to 15%. The V and J genes are TRBV6-5 and TRBJ1-4, with D possibly matching TRBD1 (6 bases). This TCR derives from a human donor in good health. The specimen was non-Treg CD4+ T cells sorted from blood. This CDR3 reads CASSQGSEKLFF. DNA for the CDR3: TGTGCCAGCAGTCAGGGGAGTGAAAAACTGTTTTTT.